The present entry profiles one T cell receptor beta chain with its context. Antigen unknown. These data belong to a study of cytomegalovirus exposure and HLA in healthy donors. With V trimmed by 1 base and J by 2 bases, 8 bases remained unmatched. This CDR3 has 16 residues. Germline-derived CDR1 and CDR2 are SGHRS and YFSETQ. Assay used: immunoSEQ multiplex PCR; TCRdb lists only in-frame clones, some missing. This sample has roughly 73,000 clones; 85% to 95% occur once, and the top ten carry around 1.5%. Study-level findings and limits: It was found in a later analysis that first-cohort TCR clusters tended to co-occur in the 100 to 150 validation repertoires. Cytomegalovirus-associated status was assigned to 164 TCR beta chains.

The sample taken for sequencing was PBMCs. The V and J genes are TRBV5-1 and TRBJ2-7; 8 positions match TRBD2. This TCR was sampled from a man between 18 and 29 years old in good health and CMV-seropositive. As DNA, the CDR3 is TGCGCCAGCAGCTTGACCCTTAGCGGGGCCGCCTACGAGCAGTACTTC. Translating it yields CASSLTLSGAAYEQYF.